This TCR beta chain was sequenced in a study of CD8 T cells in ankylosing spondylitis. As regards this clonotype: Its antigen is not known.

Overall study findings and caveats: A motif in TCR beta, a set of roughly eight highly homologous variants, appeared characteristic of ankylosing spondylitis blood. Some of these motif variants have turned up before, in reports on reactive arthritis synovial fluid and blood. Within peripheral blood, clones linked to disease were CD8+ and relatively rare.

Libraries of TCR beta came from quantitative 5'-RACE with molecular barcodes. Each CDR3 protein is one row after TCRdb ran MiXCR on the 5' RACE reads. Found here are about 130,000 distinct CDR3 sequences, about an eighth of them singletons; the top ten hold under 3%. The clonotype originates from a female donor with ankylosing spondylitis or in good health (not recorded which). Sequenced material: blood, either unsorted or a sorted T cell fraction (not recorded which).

CDR3 region: CAWSGIRPGTEAFF. The CDR3 DNA is TGTGCCTGGAGTGGAATAAGACCAGGGACCGAAGCTTTCTTT. The rearrangement links TRBV30 to TRBJ1-1; D is perhaps TRBD1 (5 bases). The CDR3 is 14 amino acids. Germline V gives CDR1 GTSNPN, CDR2 SVGIG (reference sequence). Trimming took off 1 base at V and 8 bases at J, with 17 bases between the two ends.